This TCR beta chain was profiled in a study of blood T cell repertoires in COVID-19. Assay used: immunoSEQ multiplex PCR; TCRdb lists only in-frame clones, some missing. Of under 450,000 clones listed, about 88% were seen once; the top ten hold approximately 1.5%. Germline V gene lookup returns CDR1 SQVTM and CDR2 ANQGSEA. The CDR3 runs 14 residues. Trimming at V came to 7 bases and at J to 1 base, leaving 5 bases not matched to a gene. Seattle-derived patients entered the study during active infection and were followed longitudinally. This TCR derives from a woman in her forties with COVID-19, enrolled during active disease. The V gene is TRBV29-1, the J gene TRBJ2-3, with 10 bases identical to TRBD1. Sequenced material: peripheral blood. CDR3 sequence (DNA): TGCAGCGAGACAGGGGGCGAGGGCACAGATACGCAGTATTTT. The encoded protein is CSETGGEGTDTQYF.